The subject of this entry is one T cell receptor (beta chain). Although they were nominally healthy when sampled, donors likely had unrecorded immune exposures. This specimen belongs to a study of cytomegalovirus exposure and HLA in healthy donors. The CDR3 is 15 amino acids. Germline CDR1 and CDR2: SGHRS and YFSETQ. Trimming shortened V by 2 bases and J by 1 base, and 13 bases separated the two germline ends. PCR involved 60 Vbeta and 13 Jbeta primers. TCRdb's copy holds only in-frame clones and misses some; the assay was immunoSEQ multiplex PCR. The sample contains 150,000 to 200,000 clones, around four fifths of which appear only once.

Input material: PBMCs. This sequence joins TRBV5-1 and TRBJ2-7; D might be TRBD1 (6 bases). The receptor comes from a female donor in good health and CMV-seronegative. CDR3 sequence reads: CASSLTGSTSYEQYF. The CDR3 region has the DNA TGCGCCAGCAGCTTAACAGGGTCAACGTCCTACGAGCAGTACTTC.